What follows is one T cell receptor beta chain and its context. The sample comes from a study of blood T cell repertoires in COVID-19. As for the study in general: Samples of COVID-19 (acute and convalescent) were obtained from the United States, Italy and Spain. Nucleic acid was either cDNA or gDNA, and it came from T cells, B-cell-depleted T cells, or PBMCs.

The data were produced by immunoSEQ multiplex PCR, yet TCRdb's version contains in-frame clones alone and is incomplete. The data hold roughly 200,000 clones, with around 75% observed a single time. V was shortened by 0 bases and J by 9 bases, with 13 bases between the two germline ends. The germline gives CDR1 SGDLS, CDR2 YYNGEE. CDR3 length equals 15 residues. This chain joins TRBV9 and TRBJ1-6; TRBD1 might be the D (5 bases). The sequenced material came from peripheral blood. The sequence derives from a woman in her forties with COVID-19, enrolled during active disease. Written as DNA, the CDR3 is TGTGCCAGCAGCGTAGGGGGGGAGGCGAGTTCACCCCTCCACTTT. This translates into CASSVGGEASSPLHF.